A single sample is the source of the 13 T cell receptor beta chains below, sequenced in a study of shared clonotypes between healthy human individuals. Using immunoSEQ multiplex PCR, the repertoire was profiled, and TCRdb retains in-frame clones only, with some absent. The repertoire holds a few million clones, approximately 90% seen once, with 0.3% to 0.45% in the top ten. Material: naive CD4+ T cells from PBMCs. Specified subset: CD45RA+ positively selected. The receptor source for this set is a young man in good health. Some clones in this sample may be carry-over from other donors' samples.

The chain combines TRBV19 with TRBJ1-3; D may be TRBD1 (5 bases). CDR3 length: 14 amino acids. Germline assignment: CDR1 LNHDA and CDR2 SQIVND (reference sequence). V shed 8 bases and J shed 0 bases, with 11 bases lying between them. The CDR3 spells CASGGRSSGNTIYF. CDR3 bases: TGTGCCAGTGGGGGACGGAGCTCTGGAAACACCATATATTTT.

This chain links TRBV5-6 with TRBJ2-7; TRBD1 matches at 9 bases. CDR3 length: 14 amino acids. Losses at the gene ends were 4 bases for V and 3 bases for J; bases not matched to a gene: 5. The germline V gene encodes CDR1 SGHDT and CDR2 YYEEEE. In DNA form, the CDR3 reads TGTGCCAGCAGCCGGGACAGGGTGGTCTACGAGCAGTACTTC. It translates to CASSRDRVVYEQYF.

CDR3 sequence reads: CSATSRAEQYF. CDR3 coding DNA: TGCAGTGCAACCTCAAGGGCTGAGCAGTACTTC. This chain joins TRBV20-1 and TRBJ2-7; no reliable D call. This CDR3 has 11 residues. V was pared by 6 bases and J by 7 bases, with 13 bases between. Germline V gene data show CDR1 as DFQATT and CDR2 as SNEGSKA (reference sequence).

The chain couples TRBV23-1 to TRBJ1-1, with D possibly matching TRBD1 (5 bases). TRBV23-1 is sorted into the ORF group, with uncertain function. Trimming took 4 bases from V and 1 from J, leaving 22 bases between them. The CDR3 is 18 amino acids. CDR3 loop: CASSPLVPQVNPNTEAFF. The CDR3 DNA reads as TGCGCCAGCAGTCCCCTAGTCCCACAGGTAAATCCGAACACTGAAGCTTTCTTT.

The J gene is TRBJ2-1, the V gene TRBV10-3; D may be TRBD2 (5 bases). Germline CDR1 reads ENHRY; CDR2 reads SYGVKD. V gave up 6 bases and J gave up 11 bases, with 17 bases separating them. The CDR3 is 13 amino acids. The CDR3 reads CAIRAGDLLQQFF. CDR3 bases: TGTGCCATCAGGGCGGGTGACCTACTACAGCAGTTCTTC.

In DNA, the CDR3 is TGTGCCAGCTTGAAGGGTACTAGCGGGAGGGCCCAGGAGCAGTTCTTC. Its protein is CASLKGTSGRAQEQFF. The gene calls are TRBV28 and TRBJ2-1, with 13 bases that match TRBD2. CDR3 size: 16 residues. Germline V lookup: CDR1 MDHEN, CDR2 SYDVKM. The V gene end was trimmed by 8 bases and the J gene end by 10 bases; junction bases not matched to a gene: 14.

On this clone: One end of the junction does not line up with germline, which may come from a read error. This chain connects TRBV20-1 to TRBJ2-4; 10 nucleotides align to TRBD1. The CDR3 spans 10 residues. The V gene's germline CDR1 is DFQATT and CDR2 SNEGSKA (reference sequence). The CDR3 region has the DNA TGCAGTGCACGCGGGACAGGGGAGGACTTC. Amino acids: CSARGTGEDF.

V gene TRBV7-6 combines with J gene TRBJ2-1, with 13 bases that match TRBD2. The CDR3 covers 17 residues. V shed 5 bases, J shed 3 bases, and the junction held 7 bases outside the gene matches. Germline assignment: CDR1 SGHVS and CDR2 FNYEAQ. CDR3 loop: CASSLRLAGGIYNEQFF. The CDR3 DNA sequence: TGTGCCAGCAGCCTGAGACTAGCGGGAGGTATCTACAATGAGCAGTTCTTC.

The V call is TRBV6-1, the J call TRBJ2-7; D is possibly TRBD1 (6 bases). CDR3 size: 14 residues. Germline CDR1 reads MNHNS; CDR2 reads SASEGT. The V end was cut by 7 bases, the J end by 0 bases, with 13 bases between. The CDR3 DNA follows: TGTGCCAGCAACCCGGACAGAGTCTCCTACGAGCAGTACTTC. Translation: CASNPDRVSYEQYF.

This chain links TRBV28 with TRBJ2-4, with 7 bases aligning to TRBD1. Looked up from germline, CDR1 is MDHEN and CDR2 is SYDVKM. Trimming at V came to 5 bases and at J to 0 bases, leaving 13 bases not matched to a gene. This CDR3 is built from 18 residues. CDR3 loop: CASSGSGTVLLAKNIQYF. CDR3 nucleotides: TGTGCCAGCAGTGGATCCGGGACAGTCTTACTAGCCAAAAACATTCAGTACTTC.

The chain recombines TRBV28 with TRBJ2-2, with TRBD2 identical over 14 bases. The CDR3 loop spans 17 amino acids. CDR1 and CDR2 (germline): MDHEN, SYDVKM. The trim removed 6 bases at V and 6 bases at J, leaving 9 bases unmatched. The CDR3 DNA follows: TGTGCCAGCAGCCGACGGACTAGCGGGAGGTCGGCCGGGGAGCTGTTTTTT. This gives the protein CASSRRTSGRSAGELFF. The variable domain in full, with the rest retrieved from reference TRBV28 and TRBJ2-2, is DVKVTQSSRYLVKRTGEKVFLECVQDMDHENMFWYRQDPGLGLRLIYFSYDVKMKEKGDIPEGYSVSREKKERFSLILESASTNQTSMYLCASSRRTSGRSAGELFFGEGSRLTVL.

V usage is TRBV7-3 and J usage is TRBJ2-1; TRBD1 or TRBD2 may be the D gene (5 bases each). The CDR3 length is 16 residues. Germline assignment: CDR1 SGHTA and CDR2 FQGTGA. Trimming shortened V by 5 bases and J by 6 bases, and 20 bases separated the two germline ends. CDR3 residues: CASSQARDAQSNEQFF. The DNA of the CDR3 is TGTGCCAGCAGCCAAGCCCGGGACGCTCAGTCCAATGAGCAGTTCTTC.

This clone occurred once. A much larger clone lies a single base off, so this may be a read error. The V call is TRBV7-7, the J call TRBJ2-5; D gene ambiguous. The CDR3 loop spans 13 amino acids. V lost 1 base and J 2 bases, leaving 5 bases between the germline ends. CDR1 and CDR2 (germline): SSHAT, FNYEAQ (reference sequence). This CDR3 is CASSLVRQETQYF. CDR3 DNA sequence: TGTGCCAGCAGCTTAGTCAGACAAGAGACCCAGTACTTC.